This TCR beta chain was sequenced in a study of shared clonotypes between healthy human individuals. With regard to this clone: Antigen specificity is unknown.

General study points: With a few donors compared, about 5% of naive CD4 clonotypes were shared.

This CDR3 is built from 13 residues. V was shortened by 4 bases and J by 2 bases, with 5 bases between the two germline ends. Germline V gives CDR1 ENHRY, CDR2 SYGVKD. Healthy HIV-negative adults with no recent acute infections or vaccinations were recruited as donors. The protocol was immunoSEQ multiplex PCR, while the TCRdb copy is restricted to in-frame clones and leaves out a portion. Of some 1.4 million clones listed, about 96% are singletons. Sequenced sample: naive CD4+ T cells sorted from blood. Subset defined: CD45RA+ positively selected. The source of this sequence is a man aged 25-45 years in good health. The genes are TRBV10-3 and TRBJ2-2; unclear D gene. This chain's CDR3 is CAISGGNTGELFF. CDR3 sequence (DNA): TGTGCCATCAGTGGAGGAAACACCGGGGAGCTGTTTTTT.